The 31 T cell receptor beta chains below were found in one sample sequenced in a study of radiation and T cells in renal cell carcinoma. Documented time point: blood 4 weeks post-SBRT, at nephrectomy. As for treatment: 15 Gy SBRT to primary tumor, nephrectomy 4 weeks later. Data came from immunoSEQ multiplex PCR; TCRdb stores just in-frame clones and leaves some out. Among just under 150,000 clones listed, 86% were seen once. Sequences were derived from blood, sampled from a patient whose treatment included radiotherapy and nephrectomy. The receptors shown here come from a woman aged 45 to 65 with renal cell carcinoma.

The DNA of the CDR3 is TGTGCCAGTAGTATAGATCAGGGGTGGGGGACAGATACGCAGTATTTT. Protein: CASSIDQGWGTDTQYF. This sequence joins TRBV19 and TRBJ2-3; a weak D match, TRBD1 (6 bases). Trimming removed 0 bases at V and 3 bases at J, with 13 bases between. Germline V lookup: CDR1 LNHDA, CDR2 SQIVND (reference sequence). The CDR3 loop spans 16 amino acids.

The rearrangement joins TRBV7-8 to TRBJ2-7; D might be TRBD2 (6 bases). CDR3 size: 13 residues. The V end lost 3 bases, the J end lost 4 bases, and 10 bases lay between the germline ends. The V gene's germline CDR1 is SGHVS and CDR2 FQNEAQ. CDR3 DNA: TGTGCCAGCAGCTTGGCTAGCGAGTACGAGCAGTACTTC. Its protein is CASSLASEYEQYF.

The gene calls are TRBV5-6 and TRBJ2-5; 8 bases line up with TRBD1. The CDR3 consists of 14 residues. The V gene end was trimmed by 4 bases and the J gene end by 4 bases; junction bases not matched to a gene: 6. CDR1 is SGHDT and CDR2 is YYEEEE in the germline V gene. CDR3 in amino acids: CASSLDRGGETQYF. For the CDR3, the DNA is TGTGCCAGCAGCCTAGACAGGGGCGGAGAGACCCAGTACTTC.

This clone was counted a single time. The chain couples TRBV28 to TRBJ1-2, with D hard to call. Trimming stripped 7 bases from V and 6 bases from J, with 18 bases between. The germline V gene encodes CDR1 MDHEN and CDR2 SYDVKM. The CDR3 has 14 residues. The CDR3 nucleotides are TGTGCCAGCACGCCAATTGGGAGGATCCATGGCTACACCTTC. Translating gives CASTPIGRIHGYTF.

The chain has TRBV9 and TRBJ2-1; 9 bases are shared with TRBD2. The V and J ends lost 3 bases and 8 bases, in that order; junction bases with no gene match: 12. Germline assignment: CDR1 SGDLS and CDR2 YYNGEE. This CDR3 comprises 16 residues. The CDR3 protein is CASSAGEGLASHEQFF. The CDR3 nucleotides read TGTGCCAGCAGCGCGGGTGAAGGACTAGCGTCCCATGAGCAGTTCTTC.

The chain is built from TRBV7-2 and TRBJ2-7; possible D gene TRBD1, 6 bases. The CDR3 spans 16 residues. Germline CDR1 is SGHTA and CDR2 is FQGNSA. Deletions cut 4 bases from V and 6 bases from J, with 22 bases between. Here the CDR3 DNA reads TGTGCCAGCAGCTCGACCCCACGGACAGAAATCGGCGAGCAGTACTTC. Protein sequence: CASSSTPRTEIGEQYF. Variable domain in full (rest from reference TRBV7-2 and TRBJ2-7): GAGVSQSPSNKVTEKGKDVELRCDPISGHTALYWYRQSLGQGLEFLIYFQGNSAPDKSGLPSDRFSAERTGGSVSTLTIQRTQQEDSAVYLCASSSTPRTEIGEQYFGPGTRLTVT.

This clone was recorded once. The rearrangement uses TRBV5-6 and TRBJ1-2; D gene uncertain. Germline V lookup: CDR1 SGHDT, CDR2 YYEEEE. Trimming left V 2 bases short and J 2 bases short, with 7 bases between. CDR3 length: 13 amino acids. The CDR3 reads CASSFPSNYGYTF. The CDR3, as DNA: TGTGCCAGCAGCTTTCCATCGAACTATGGCTACACCTTC. The full variable domain, rest sourced from reference TRBV5-6 and TRBJ1-2, is DAGVTQSPTHLIKTRGQQVTLRCSPKSGHDTVSWYQQALGQGPQFIFQYYEEEERQRGNFPDRFSGHQFPNYSSELNVNALLLGDSALYLCASSFPSNYGYTFGSGTRLTVV.

The CDR3 DNA is TGTGCCAGCAGCTTTAGCGGGGAGCTTGTCGGGGAGCTGTTTTTT. Translating gives CASSFSGELVGELFF. V gene TRBV7-2 combines with J gene TRBJ2-2; TRBD2 agrees at 8 bases. The length of the CDR3 is 15 residues. The V gene end was trimmed by 3 bases and the J gene end by 7 bases; junction bases not matched to a gene: 7. Per germline, CDR1 SGHTA and CDR2 FQGNSA.

The gene calls are TRBV7-2 and TRBJ1-1; TRBD1 matches at 7 bases. CDR3 length equals 14 residues. The germline gives CDR1 SGHTA, CDR2 FQGNSA. Trimming took 0 bases from V and 5 from J; bases not matched to a gene: 3. The CDR3 reads CASSLATGVTEAFF. In nucleotides, the CDR3 is TGTGCCAGCAGCTTAGCAACAGGGGTAACTGAAGCTTTCTTT. Full variable domain (outside the CDR3, taken from reference TRBV7-2 and TRBJ1-1): GAGVSQSPSNKVTEKGKDVELRCDPISGHTALYWYRQSLGQGLEFLIYFQGNSAPDKSGLPSDRFSAERTGGSVSTLTIQRTQQEDSAVYLCASSLATGVTEAFFGQGTRLTVV.

The chain joins TRBV18 to TRBJ2-7; 11 bases agree with TRBD1. The CDR3 is made up of 17 amino acids. The ends lost 6 bases at V and 6 bases at J; junction bases unmatched: 16. Germline assignment: CDR1 KGHSH and CDR2 LQKENI. The CDR3 region is CASSPVSGTGGVREQYF. CDR3 in DNA: TGTGCCAGCTCGCCCGTTTCCGGGACAGGGGGTGTTCGCGAGCAGTACTTC.

The chain employs TRBV20-1 and TRBJ1-2; D unclear. CDR3 length: 11 residues. The V end lost 3 bases, the J end lost 7 bases, and 9 bases lay between the germline ends. Germline V CDR1 and CDR2: DFQATT, SNEGSKA (reference sequence). CDR3 in DNA: TGCAGTGCTAGGACGATAGGTGGCTACACCTTC. Protein sequence: CSARTIGGYTF.

The gene calls are TRBV19 and TRBJ1-5; D is possibly TRBD1 (6 bases). Germline V CDR1 and CDR2: LNHDA, SQIVND (reference sequence). The CDR3 length is 15 residues. Deletions cut 7 bases from V and 9 bases from J, with 22 bases between. In DNA, the CDR3 is TGTGCCAGTATGGAGGACAGTGATACCACTCGGCCCCAGCATTTT. Translating gives CASMEDSDTTRPQHF. The whole variable domain, remainder taken from reference TRBV19 and TRBJ1-5, is DGGITQSPKYLFRKEGQNVTLSCEQNLNHDAMYWYRQDPGQGLRLIYYSQIVNDFQKGDIAEGYSVSREKKESFPLTVTSAQKNPTAFYLCASMEDSDTTRPQHFGDGTRLSIL.

The rearrangement joins TRBV28 to TRBJ2-5; D unresolved. V dropped 6 bases and J dropped 0 bases, with 11 bases sitting between them. This CDR3 comprises 14 residues. Germline V CDR1 and CDR2: MDHEN, SYDVKM. The CDR3 DNA is TGTGCCAGCAGCACGTACCGGGACCAAGAGACCCAGTACTTC. Amino acid sequence: CASSTYRDQETQYF.

The V gene is TRBV19, the J gene TRBJ1-5, with a weak D call TRBD1 (5 bases). Trimming removed 7 bases at V and 2 bases at J, with 15 bases between. This CDR3 has 15 residues. The V gene's germline CDR1 is LNHDA and CDR2 SQIVND (reference sequence). CDR3 sequence reads: CASTGSRGGNQPQHF. In nucleotides, the CDR3 is TGTGCCAGTACAGGGTCCCGGGGCGGCAATCAGCCCCAGCATTTT.

This sequence joins TRBV5-3 and TRBJ1-3; maybe TRBD1 (6 bases). Being an ORF, TRBV5-3 has a function that is uncertain. Trimming left V 4 bases short and J 4 bases short, with 18 bases between. The CDR3 runs 16 residues. DNA for the CDR3: TGTGCCAGAAGCGTGGCTGGGGGCAACGGAGGAAACACCATATATTTT. It translates to CARSVAGGNGGNTIYF.

This rearrangement joins TRBV6-6 to TRBJ2-7; 7 positions agree with TRBD1. The CDR3 is 14 residues long. CDR1 and CDR2 from the germline V gene are MNHNY and SVGAGI (reference sequence). V was pared by 3 bases and J by 7 bases, with 9 bases of the junction left unmatched. DNA of the CDR3: TGTGCCAGCAGTTATGGGACAGTGCAAAGTGAGCAGTACTTC. Protein sequence: CASSYGTVQSEQYF.

The genes are TRBV6-5 and TRBJ2-7; TRBD1 aligns across 10 bases. The V gene's germline CDR1 is MNHEY and CDR2 SVGAGI. This CDR3 comprises 15 residues. V lost 1 base and J lost 4; bases outside the gene matches: 4. The chain's CDR3 is CASSYYGTGEYEQYF. Here the CDR3 DNA reads TGTGCCAGCAGTTACTACGGGACAGGGGAGTACGAGCAGTACTTC.

This clone was found once. The chain carries TRBV5-1 and TRBJ1-1; D call uncertain. The CDR3 loop spans 14 amino acids. Germline V CDR1 and CDR2: SGHRS, YFSETQ. V was pared by 6 bases and J by 3 bases, with 15 bases between. CDR3 sequence (DNA): TGCGCCAGCACACCAGGAGGGTGGGACACTGAAGCTTTCTTT. It specifies CASTPGGWDTEAFF.

The V gene is TRBV6-5, the J gene TRBJ1-3, with 7 bases lining up with TRBD1. The CDR3 length is 16 residues. With V trimmed by 0 bases and J by 3 bases, 5 bases remained unmatched. Germline V gene lookup returns CDR1 MNHEY and CDR2 SVGAGI. The CDR3 sequence is CASSYSRGGDGNTIYF. DNA of the CDR3: TGTGCCAGCAGTTACTCGAGAGGGGGCGATGGAAACACCATATATTTT.

V and J are TRBV7-2 and TRBJ1-2; tentative D call: TRBD1 (5 bases). The CDR3 extends over 15 amino acids. CDR1 SGHTA and CDR2 FQGNSA come from the germline V gene. Trimming cost V 5 bases and J 5 bases, with 18 bases left between them. CDR3 region: CASSSGRGQGYGYTF. CDR3 nucleotides: TGTGCCAGCAGCAGCGGTCGGGGCCAGGGATATGGCTACACCTTC. The whole variable domain, remainder taken from reference TRBV7-2 and TRBJ1-2, is GAGVSQSPSNKVTEKGKDVELRCDPISGHTALYWYRQSLGQGLEFLIYFQGNSAPDKSGLPSDRFSAERTGGSVSTLTIQRTQQEDSAVYLCASSSGRGQGYGYTFGSGTRLTVV.

This chain links TRBV7-2 with TRBJ2-5; D is ambiguous. CDR1 is SGHTA, CDR2 FQGNSA, per germline. The CDR3 is 15 amino acids. V was clipped by 6 bases and J by 5 bases, with 19 bases between them. As DNA, the CDR3 is TGTGCCAGCAGTTTGAATCCAGGAGTTCGGGAGACCCAGTACTTC. Translating gives CASSLNPGVRETQYF.

Ten or more counts support this clone. The chain has TRBV10-1 and TRBJ2-1, with D perhaps being TRBD1 or TRBD2 (5 bases each). The CDR3 has 14 residues. In germline, CDR1 is WNHNN, CDR2 SYGVQD (reference sequence). Trimming cost V 0 bases and J 7 bases, with 10 bases left between them. The DNA for the CDR3 is TGCGCCAGCAGTGAGTCGCAGGGCGGGAATGAGCAGTTCTTC. Its protein product is CASSESQGGNEQFF.

The CDR3 DNA sequence: TGTGCCAGCAGCCCTTTTGTCTCTGGGGCCAACGTCCTGACTTTC. Translation: CASSPFVSGANVLTF. The chain uses TRBV27 and TRBJ2-6, with D uncertain. Trimming removed 6 bases from V and 0 bases from J, with 9 bases in between. This CDR3 has 15 amino acids. Germline lookup yields CDR1 MNHEY and CDR2 SMNVEV (reference sequence).

This rearrangement joins TRBV11-3 to TRBJ1-1; D might be TRBD1 (5 bases). Trimming removed 2 bases at V and 0 bases at J, with 13 bases between. This CDR3 spans 16 amino acids. Germline V CDR1 and CDR2: SGHNT, YENEEA. CDR3 DNA: TGTGCCAGCAGCTTAAGAACTGGACATTTGAACACTGAAGCTTTCTTT. It translates to CASSLRTGHLNTEAFF.

The chain employs TRBV9 and TRBJ2-1; D could derive from TRBD1 or TRBD2 (5 bases each). V lost 4 bases, J lost 4 bases, and 15 bases lay in between. The germline gives CDR1 SGDLS, CDR2 YYNGEE. CDR3 length: 15 amino acids. The CDR3 spells CASSTLPGRYNEQFF. DNA of the CDR3: TGTGCCAGCAGCACCCTCCCGGGACGTTACAATGAGCAGTTCTTC.

J is TRBJ1-1 and V is TRBV5-1; D gene uncertain. The V and J ends lost 3 bases and 7 bases respectively, with 16 bases between them. In germline, CDR1 is SGHRS, CDR2 YFSETQ. This CDR3 is built from 14 residues. The CDR3, as DNA: TGCGCCAGCAGCTCGGCCCTAGCGGACGGTGAAGCTTTCTTT. Amino acid sequence: CASSSALADGEAFF. The complete variable domain, with remaining parts taken from reference TRBV5-1 and TRBJ1-1, reads KAGVTQTPRYLIKTRGQQVTLSCSPISGHRSVSWYQQTPGQGLQFLFEYFSETQRNKGNFPGRFSGRQFSNSRSEMNVSTLELGDSALYLCASSSALADGEAFFGQGTRLTVV.

This chain connects TRBV10-1 to TRBJ2-3, with 9 bases lining up with TRBD2. The CDR3 consists of 15 residues. Trimming removed 5 bases from V and 5 bases from J; junction bases left unmatched: 8. The V gene's germline CDR1 is WNHNN and CDR2 SYGVQD (reference sequence). In DNA form, the CDR3 reads TGCGCCAGCAGTCTTAGCGGGAGTTGGGGAGATACGCAGTATTTT. Translated: CASSLSGSWGDTQYF.

The V call is TRBV2, the J call TRBJ2-5; 8 bases agree with TRBD1. The ends lost 6 bases at V and 5 bases at J; junction bases unmatched: 11. The CDR3 runs 15 residues. Germline values: CDR1 SNHLY, CDR2 FYNNEI. CDR3 in amino acids: CASRDGQGRGETQYF. In DNA, the CDR3 is TGTGCCAGCAGGGACGGACAGGGTAGAGGGGAGACCCAGTACTTC.

The chain carries TRBV5-4 and TRBJ1-1; 9 bases map to TRBD1. The CDR3 sequence is 14 residues long. Germline V gene lookup returns CDR1 SGHNT and CDR2 YYREEE (reference sequence). V dropped 4 bases and J dropped 7; count of bases not matched to a gene: 8. In DNA, the CDR3 is TGTGCCAGCAGCCAGGGACAGGGATTAGGTGAAGCTTTCTTT. This sequence encodes CASSQGQGLGEAFF. Based on the CDR3 plus reference TRBV5-4 and TRBJ1-1, the full variable domain is ETGVTQSPTHLIKTRGQQVTLRCSSQSGHNTVSWYQQALGQGPQFIFQYYREEENGRGNFPPRFSGLQFPNYSSELNVNALELDDSALYLCASSQGQGLGEAFFGQGTRLTVV.

The rearrangement links TRBV19 to TRBJ2-7; 11 bases agree with TRBD1. Trimming removed 3 bases from V and 5 bases from J; junction bases left unmatched: 3. The CDR3 is 14 amino acids. Germline lookup yields CDR1 LNHDA and CDR2 SQIVND (reference sequence). CDR3 protein: CASSILGQGDEQYF. The CDR3 DNA reads as TGTGCCAGTAGTATCTTGGGACAGGGGGACGAGCAGTACTTC.

The chain carries TRBV6-1 and TRBJ1-5; possible D gene TRBD1, 6 bases. Trimming shortened V by 7 bases and J by 7 bases, and 20 bases separated the two germline ends. The CDR3 loop spans 15 amino acids. Germline V CDR1 and CDR2: MNHNS, SASEGT. CDR3: CASTKTQGSTQPQHF. The CDR3 DNA reads as TGTGCCAGCACTAAAACGCAGGGGTCGACCCAGCCCCAGCATTTT.